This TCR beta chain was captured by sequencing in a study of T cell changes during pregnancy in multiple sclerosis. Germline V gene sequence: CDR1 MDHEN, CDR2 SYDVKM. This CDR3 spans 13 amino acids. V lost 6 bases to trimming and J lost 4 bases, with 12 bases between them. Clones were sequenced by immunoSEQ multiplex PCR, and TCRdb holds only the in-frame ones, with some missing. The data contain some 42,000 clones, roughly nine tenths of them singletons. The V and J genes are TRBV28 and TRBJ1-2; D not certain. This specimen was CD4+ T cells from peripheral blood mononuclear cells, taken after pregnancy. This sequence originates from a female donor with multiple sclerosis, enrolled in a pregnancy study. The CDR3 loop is CASREEDTYGYTF. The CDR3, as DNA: TGTGCCAGCAGGGAGGAGGATACCTATGGCTACACCTTC.